Presented here are 7 T cell receptor beta chains from one specimen sequenced in a study of T cells after yellow fever vaccination. TCRdb fed the 5' RACE reads into MiXCR, producing one record per CDR3 protein. The table includes hundreds of thousands of distinct CDR3 sequences, around 13% detected once. The sequences come from CD4+ T cells sorted from PBMCs, collected 15 days after the yellow fever booster vaccination. Receptors originate from a man aged 18 to 29 who received the YFV17D yellow fever vaccine.

This clonotype has only a few counts. This sequence joins TRBV25-1 and TRBJ2-7; D unclear. Germline lookup yields CDR1 MGHDK and CDR2 SYGVNS. This CDR3 is built from 11 residues. V shed 3 bases and J shed 6 bases, with 6 bases lying between them. Written as DNA, the CDR3 is TGTGCCAGCAGTGACCCCCTCGAGCAGTACTTC. Translating gives CASSDPLEQYF.

This clonotype occurred a few times. The gene calls are TRBV12-3 or TRBV12-4 and TRBJ2-7; 12 nucleotides align to TRBD1. The CDR3 covers 14 residues. With V trimmed by 6 bases and J by 6 bases, 6 bases remained unmatched. CDR3: CASSRDRGPSEQYV. The CDR3, as DNA: TGTGCCAGCAGCCGGGACAGGGGGCCAAGCGAGCAGTACGTC.

This clonotype was observed a handful of times. The chain is built from TRBV6-2 or TRBV6-3 and TRBJ2-1; D gene unclear. CDR3 size: 14 residues. The V and J ends lost 4 bases and 3 bases respectively, with 10 bases between them. Per the germline V gene, CDR1 is MNHEY and CDR2 is SVGEGT. The CDR3 loop reads CASSSQHHYNEQFF. The CDR3 nucleotides read TGTGCCAGCAGTTCCCAACATCACTACAATGAGCAGTTCTTC.

In its sample, this clonotype was seen a few times. The rearrangement uses TRBV12-3 or TRBV12-4 and TRBJ1-1, with D unclear. This CDR3 has 12 residues. V lost 6 bases to trimming and J lost 7 bases, with 12 bases between them. This CDR3 is CASSHTRIEAFF. Here the CDR3 DNA reads TGTGCCAGCAGCCACACTAGGATTGAAGCTTTCTTT.

This rearrangement joins TRBV6-5 to TRBJ2-1, with 8 bases aligning to TRBD1. V dropped 5 bases and J dropped 7; count of bases not matched to a gene: 7. Germline values: CDR1 MNHEY, CDR2 SVGAGI. CDR3 size: 14 residues. CDR3 DNA: TGTGCCAGCAGTCCCTGGACAGGGAAGAATGAGCAGTTCTTC. Its translation: CASSPWTGKNEQFF.

The chain uses TRBV20-1 and TRBJ2-1; no clear D gene. V lost 3 bases and J lost 0, with 6 bases in between. Germline V gene sequence: CDR1 DFQATT, CDR2 SNEGSKA (reference sequence). The CDR3 is 13 amino acids. The DNA for the CDR3 is TGCAGTGCTAGTCCCAGCTCCTACAATGAGCAGTTCTTC. Translating it yields CSASPSSYNEQFF.

The chain carries TRBV7-9 and TRBJ2-2; D possibly corresponds to TRBD2 (5 bases). Looked up from germline, CDR1 is SEHNR and CDR2 is FQNEAQ (reference sequence). The CDR3 length is 16 residues. The V end lost 5 bases, the J end lost 3 bases, and 16 bases lay between the germline ends. The CDR3 spells CASSPKGLRDTGELFF. The CDR3 DNA reads TGTGCCAGCAGCCCCAAGGGCCTGCGGGACACCGGGGAGCTGTTTTTT.